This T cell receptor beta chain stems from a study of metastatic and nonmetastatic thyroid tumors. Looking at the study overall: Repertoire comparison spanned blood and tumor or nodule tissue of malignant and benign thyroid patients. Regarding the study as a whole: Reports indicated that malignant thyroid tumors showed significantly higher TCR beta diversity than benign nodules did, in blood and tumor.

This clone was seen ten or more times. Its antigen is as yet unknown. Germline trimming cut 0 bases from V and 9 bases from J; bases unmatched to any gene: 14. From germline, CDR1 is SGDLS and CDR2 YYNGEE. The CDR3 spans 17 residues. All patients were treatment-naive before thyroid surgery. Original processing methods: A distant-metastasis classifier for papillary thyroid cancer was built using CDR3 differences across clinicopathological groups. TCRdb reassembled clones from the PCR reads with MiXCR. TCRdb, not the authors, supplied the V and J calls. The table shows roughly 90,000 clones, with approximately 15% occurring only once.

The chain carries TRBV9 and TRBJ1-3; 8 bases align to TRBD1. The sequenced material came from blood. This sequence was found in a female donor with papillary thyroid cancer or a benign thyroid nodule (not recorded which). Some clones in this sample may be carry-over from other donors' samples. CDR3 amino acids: CASSVAAGGRGRGTIYF. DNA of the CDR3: TGTGCCAGCAGCGTAGCGGCAGGGGGCCGGGGACGGGGCACCATATATTTT.